Listed here is a single TCR beta chain. The antigen is unknown. The method was immunoSEQ multiplex PCR; TCRdb's version includes in-frame clones alone and lacks a portion of them. The table lists over 110,000 clones, 92% of them singletons. V shed 4 bases and J 0 bases; nucleotides not matched to a gene: 2. The CDR3 consists of 15 residues. Germline lookup yields CDR1 MNHEY and CDR2 SVGAGI. The data were obtained in a study of T cell responses to AZD1222 COVID-19 vaccine. Study-level points and caveats: Two doses of AZD1222 preceded a rise in Spike-specific TCR breadth and depth. Donors skewed white British and female; clonal diversity was possibly underestimated. Repertoires were obtained only post-peak T cell response.

The chain employs TRBV6-5 and TRBJ2-5, with 10 nucleotides matching TRBD2. The material sequenced was peripheral blood, taken 28 days after the second AZD1222 dose. The receptor comes from an adult who received the AZD1222 COVID-19 vaccine. CDR3 protein: CASSFLAGDQETQYF. The CDR3 DNA reads as TGTGCCAGCAGTTTTCTAGCGGGAGACCAAGAGACCCAGTACTTC.